The rows below give T cell receptor beta chains drawn from one sample of a study of CD8 T cells in ankylosing spondylitis. TCRdb called the 5' RACE reads again in MiXCR, with one record for every CDR3 protein. The top ten hold around 7.7% of the sample, which has around 25,000 distinct CDR3 sequences, 2% to 3% seen once. Specimen: blood, either unsorted or a sorted T cell fraction (not recorded which). The receptor source for this set is a female donor with ankylosing spondylitis or in good health (not recorded which). CDR3s include the opening cysteine and the closing phenylalanine or tryptophan. The D gene is left open where the match is weak. Size tells how often a clone was seen (once, few, many) or the class of an expanded clone, and some rows leave it out.

clone_size d_call j_call v_call cdr3_nt cdr3_aa
medium-sized - TRBJ2-5 TRBV9 TGTGCCAGCAGCGTAGCTGGTAGCCCGGGTTCGGTTGGGCAAGAGACCCAGTACTTC CASSVAGSPGSVGQETQYF
many - TRBJ2-1 TRBV9 TGTGCCAGCAGCCTCTTAGGTGGGAGTTCCGATGAGCAGTTCTTC CASSLLGGSSDEQFF
many TRBD2 TRBJ2-5 TRBV9 TGTGCCAGCAGCGCCGCCGGGACTAGCGGTTTGGAGACCCAGTACTTC CASSAAGTSGLETQYF
- TRBD1 TRBJ2-3 TRBV9 TGTGCCAGCAGCTTACCTCCTAGTCTGTCAGGACAGGGGGCAGATACGCAGTATTTT CASSLPPSLSGQGADTQYF
many - TRBJ1-1 TRBV9 TGTGCCAGCAGCCCATATTCGGGCACTGAAGCTTTCTTT CASSPYSGTEAFF
many - TRBJ2-5 TRBV9 TGTGCCAGCAGCGCGTTATCTCAAGAGACCCAGTACTTC CASSALSQETQYF
few TRBD2 TRBJ2-1 TRBV9 TGTGCCAGCAGCGTAGACGGCGGGGGGGGCCATGAGCAGTTCTTC CASSVDGGGGHEQFF
many - TRBJ2-2 TRBV24-1 TGTGTCCCCCCCCCCTGGGTCGGGGAGCTGTTTTTT CVPPPWVGELFF
many - TRBJ2-1 TRBV9 TGTGCCAGCAGCGGAGGGCCCTCCTACAATGAGCAGTTCTTC CASSGGPSYNEQFF
- - TRBJ2-7 TRBV9 TGTGCCAGCAGCCGCGCCGCGAGCTCCTACGAGCAGTACTTC CASSRAASSYEQYF
many TRBD1 TRBJ2-1 TRBV9 TGTGCCAGCAGCTCTGCTGGGACAGCATACAATGAGCAGTTCTTC CASSSAGTAYNEQFF
many TRBD1 TRBJ2-4 TRBV9 TGTGCCAGCAGCGCGGGGACAGGGGCAGCCAAAAACATTCAGTACTTC CASSAGTGAAKNIQYF
many - TRBJ2-7 TRBV9 TGTGCCAGCAGCGCGCCTAGGTCTGGGGACGAGCAGTACTTC CASSAPRSGDEQYF
many - TRBJ1-1 TRBV7-4 TGTGCCAGCAGGCATACGTATGCTTTCTTT CASRHTYAFF
many - TRBJ1-6 TRBV9 TGTGCCAGCAGCGTAGGAGGGGAGACCAGGGCTCGTTCCCTCCACTTT CASSVGGETRARSLHF
many - TRBJ1-5 TRBV9 TGTGCCAGCAGCGCGGGGACTAATTGGGGTCAGCCCCAGCATTTT CASSAGTNWGQPQHF
many - TRBJ2-3 TRBV9 TGTGCCAGCAGCCCCCAGGGGTTGGGCACAGATACGCAGTATTTT CASSPQGLGTDTQYF
many - TRBJ2-6 TRBV9 TGTGCCAGCAGCGTAGCCGGCAGCAGTGCTGGGGCCAACGTCCTGACTTTC CASSVAGSSAGANVLTF
many TRBD1 TRBJ2-5 TRBV9 TGTGCCAGCAGCGTCCCCGGGACAGGGCAGGAGACCCAGTACTTC CASSVPGTGQETQYF
many TRBD1 TRBJ2-2 TRBV9 TGTGCCAGCAGCGTAGTTTCCGGACAGGCGGGCGGGGAGCTGTTTTTT CASSVVSGQAGGELFF
many TRBD2 TRBJ2-7 TRBV9 TGTGCCAGCAGCCCTAGCGGGGGGTGGAACGAGCAGTACTTC CASSPSGGWNEQYF
many - TRBJ1-6 TRBV9 TGTGCCAGCAGCGTAGCCCCTAGCTCCTATAATTCACCCCTCCACTTT CASSVAPSSYNSPLHF
many TRBD2 TRBJ2-4 TRBV9 TGTGCCAGCAGCGTAGGGGTTAGCGGGGGTAACATTCAGTACTTC CASSVGVSGGNIQYF
medium-sized - TRBJ2-2 TRBV9 TGTGCCAGCAGCGTAAATCTAGGAATCGGGGAGCTGTTTTTT CASSVNLGIGELFF